This T cell receptor (beta chain) was found in a study of T-cell memory formation after mild COVID-19. About the research overall: Largely, TCR clusters stayed within a single donor. Broader study findings: CD4+ clones that contracted lay mainly in CM and EM; CD8+ ones lay in EMRA.

This CDR3 has 11 amino acids. V lost 3 bases, J lost 2 bases, and 2 bases lay in between. Germline V gives CDR1 ENHRY, CDR2 SYGVKD. In its sample, this clonotype was seen a few times. The antigen is not known. From 5'RACE with constant-segment primers came TCR alpha and TCR beta cDNA libraries that carried sample barcodes and UMIs. One entry per CDR3 protein results from TCRdb running MiXCR on the 5' RACE reads. This sample yields hundreds of thousands of distinct CDR3 sequences, of which approximately 20% are seen a single time; more than 8% belongs to the top ten. The TCR comes from an adult woman who had mild COVID-19 (a few samples of this study predate the infection). Cell type and time point are not known. V is TRBV10-3 and J is TRBJ2-7; no clear D. The material sequenced was PBMCs or a T cell subset sorted from them (not recorded which). This chain's CDR3 is CAISDTYEQYF. The DNA of the CDR3 is TGTGCCATCAGTGACACCTACGAGCAGTACTTC.